Listed here is a single T cell receptor (beta chain). The Seattle patients, enrolled during active infection, were followed longitudinally. The sample comes from a study of blood T cell repertoires in COVID-19. Across the whole study: The United States, Italy and Spain were the sources of the acute and convalescent COVID-19 samples.

CDR1 and CDR2 (germline): MDHEN, SYDVKM. The CDR3 runs 15 residues. V gave up 5 bases and J gave up 4 bases, with 17 bases separating them. As originally analysed: Amplification with reference gene primers provided the estimates of nucleated cell counts. Method: immunoSEQ multiplex PCR; TCRdb's copy keeps in-frame clones and lacks some. Clonal size and the V and J genes are those of that table, whereas D and trimming came from the DNA. The table has 150,000 to 200,000 clones, 80% to 85% seen once; the top ten hold approximately 14%. This TCR came from a woman between 65 and 79 years old with COVID-19, enrolled during active disease. The gene calls are TRBV28 and TRBJ1-1; perhaps TRBD1 as D (5 bases). The sequencing sample was made of peripheral blood. CDR3 sequence reads: CASSNLGVLRTEAFF. CDR3 DNA: TGTGCCAGCAGTAATTTAGGGGTCCTGCGCACTGAAGCTTTCTTT.